The clone carrying this TCR beta chain was detected ten times or more. The data stem from a study of Graves' ophthalmopathy and Graves' hyperthyroidism. CDR3 length: 12 residues. V was cut by 10 bases and J by 2 bases, with 12 bases left in between. Amplification of the TCR beta CDR3 regions used RNA transcripts (as template). Second-round multiplex PCR followed a first-round RT-PCR using HTBI primers. TCRdb reprocessed the multiplex PCR reads via MiXCR and lists one record per CDR3 protein. The sample carries nearly 400,000 distinct CDR3 sequences, approximately 16% recorded once. The source of this sequence is a woman aged 18-29 years with Graves' ophthalmopathy. This chain uses TRBV12-3 or TRBV12-4 with TRBJ2-7; D ambiguous. Sequenced material: peripheral blood. CDR3 sequence (DNA): TGTGCCACTCGGTCGGCTACCTACGAGCAGTACTTC. This translates into CATRSATYEQYF.